This T cell receptor (beta chain) stems from a study of T cell responses to AZD1222 COVID-19 vaccine. Concerning this clone itself: Antigen unknown.

Per the germline V gene, CDR1 is SGHNT and CDR2 is YENEEA. This CDR3 contains 13 residues. Trimming took off 2 bases at V and 0 bases at J, with 5 bases between the two ends. Produced via immunoSEQ multiplex PCR; TCRdb's table is partial and in-frame only. The sample records over 95,000 clones, about 88% being singletons. Study-wide results and caveats: The repertoires were collected only after the peak T cell response. Two AZD1222 doses significantly raised spike-specific TCR breadth and depth over controls. At baseline, seropositivity was found in only 5 to 7 AZD1222 recipients. The CD4 TCRs associated with vaccination extended across spike and predominated at 160-218 and 743-854.

V is TRBV11-3 and J is TRBJ2-7; D gene ambiguous. The clonotype comes from an adult who received the AZD1222 COVID-19 vaccine. This specimen consisted of peripheral blood, obtained 28 days after the second AZD1222 dose. The CDR3 region is CASSLTISYEQYF. The CDR3 coding sequence is TGTGCCAGCAGCTTAACGATCTCCTACGAGCAGTACTTC.